These T cell receptor beta chains were read from a single sample in a study of PD-1 blockade in classical Hodgkin lymphoma. Assay used: immunoSEQ multiplex PCR; TCRdb lists only in-frame clones, some missing. The table has 10,000 to 15,000 clones, 80% seen once; the top ten hold just under 25%. The input for sequencing was peripheral blood mononuclear cells (PBMCs), taken at baseline. All receptors derive from a human donor with classical Hodgkin lymphoma. Each CDR3 is given with its conserved first and last residue. Fields, in order: clone size, CDR3 length, D gene, V gene, J gene, CDR3 protein, CDR3 DNA. The D gene is left open where the match is weak. Clone size is stated in some rows and not others, as once, few, many or a class when expanded.

NA	15	TRBD1	TRBV28	TRBJ1-6	CASSRAGGTGSPLHF	TGTGCCAGCAGTCGGGCAGGGGGCACAGGATCACCCCTCCACTTT
NA	14	NA	TRBV2	TRBJ1-2	CASRRDLREGGYTF	TGTGCCAGCAGAAGGGACCTACGAGAAGGGGGCTACACCTTC
NA	14	TRBD1	TRBV27	TRBJ1-2	CASSQRDRDYGYTF	TGTGCCAGCAGTCAAAGGGACAGGGACTATGGCTACACCTTC
NA	14	NA	TRBV5-1	TRBJ1-1	CASSARTANTEAFF	TGCGCCAGCAGCGCTCGGACAGCGAACACTGAAGCTTTCTTT
NA	13	TRBD1	TRBV7-6	TRBJ2-1	CASRRTGTNEQFF	TGTGCCAGCAGACGGACAGGTACTAATGAGCAGTTCTTC
once	13	TRBD2	TRBV7-2	TRBJ2-7	CASGVGRGFEQYF	TGTGCCAGCGGTGTGGGGAGGGGCTTCGAGCAGTACTTC
NA	11	NA	TRBV29-1	TRBJ1-2	CSVEGLWGYTF	TGCAGCGTTGAGGGTTTATGGGGCTACACCTTC
NA	15	TRBD2	TRBV9	TRBJ2-1	CASSVAGASIYEQFF	TGTGCCAGCAGCGTTGCGGGAGCGTCGATTTATGAGCAGTTCTTC
NA	12	NA	TRBV25-1	TRBJ2-7	CASSGGAYEQYF	TGTGCCAGCAGTGGCGGGGCCTACGAGCAGTACTTC
NA	12	NA	TRBV10-3	TRBJ2-5	CAISTSRETQYF	TGTGCCATTTCGACATCCCGGGAGACCCAGTACTTC
NA	15	NA	TRBV10-3	TRBJ2-2	CAISVNGLNTGELFF	TGTGCCATCAGTGTTAACGGACTGAACACCGGGGAGCTGTTTTTT
NA	15	NA	TRBV6-1	TRBJ2-7	CASSEQGLSSYEQYF	TGTGCCAGCAGTGAACAGGGCCTCAGCTCCTACGAGCAGTACTTC
NA	14	TRBD1	TRBV7-9	TRBJ1-1	CASSGDRGDTEAFF	TGTGCCAGCAGCGGGGACAGGGGCGACACTGAAGCTTTCTTT
NA	12	NA	TRBV7-2	TRBJ2-1	CASSPTALEEFF	TGTGCCAGCAGCCCAACGGCACTAGAGGAGTTCTTC